These 17 T cell receptor beta chains were all obtained from the same sample, sequenced in a study of CD8 T cell repertoires and HIV-1 epitope variants. Antigens of these TCRs are unknown. Assay: immunoSEQ multiplex PCR; the TCRdb copy retains only in-frame clones and omits some. The table lists approximately 5,400 clones, 64% of them singletons. Sequenced: cultured CD8+ T cells derived from PBMCs. Receptors were obtained from a male donor with HIV.

The sample holds a few counts of this clone. This chain links TRBV7-6 with TRBJ1-1; TRBD1 matches at 8 bases. Germline CDR1 and CDR2: SGHVS and FNYEAQ. J lost 4 bases, V lost 0 bases, and 4 bases had no gene match. This CDR3 is built from 15 residues. CDR3 protein: CASSLATGEITEAFF. The CDR3 nucleotides read TGTGCCAGCAGCTTAGCGACAGGGGAAATCACTGAAGCTTTCTTT.

The chain recombines TRBV5-8 with TRBJ2-1; possible D gene TRBD1, 5 bases. The CDR3 contains 14 residues. V lost 7 bases, J lost 3 bases, and 14 bases lay in between. Germline V gene lookup returns CDR1 SGHTS and CDR2 YDEGEE. The CDR3 sequence: CASVTGRLYNEQFF. The CDR3 coding sequence is TGTGCCAGCGTCACAGGTCGCCTCTACAATGAGCAGTTCTTC.

The rearrangement links TRBV7-2 to TRBJ2-2, with a possible D match to TRBD1 (5 bases). V lost 0 bases and J 5 bases, leaving 7 bases between the germline ends. Per germline, CDR1 SGHTA and CDR2 FQGNSA. This CDR3 contains 14 residues. CDR3 sequence: CASSLARVTGELFF. The CDR3 nucleotides read TGTGCCAGCAGCTTAGCCAGGGTAACCGGGGAGCTGTTTTTT.

This clone was observed once. CDR3 loop: CASSEATDGTNYGYTF. The CDR3 DNA sequence: TGTGCCAGCAGTGAAGCCACGGATGGAACTAACTATGGCTACACCTTC. The genes are TRBV6-1 and TRBJ1-2; no definite D call. There are 16 residues in the CDR3. Germline CDR1 is MNHNS and CDR2 is SASEGT. V was cut by 0 bases and J by 0 bases, with 11 bases left in between.

The chain employs TRBV9 and TRBJ1-2, with 9 bases aligning to TRBD1. CDR1 and CDR2 (germline): SGDLS, YYNGEE. The CDR3 contains 17 residues. The trim removed 4 bases at V and 4 bases at J, leaving 14 bases unmatched. The CDR3 reads CASSPTGTGSRAYGYTF. For the CDR3, the DNA is TGTGCCAGCAGCCCGACCGGGACAGGGAGTAGGGCCTATGGCTACACCTTC.

The chain has TRBV28 and TRBJ1-1; D remains unclear. This CDR3 spans 11 amino acids. V was cut by 8 bases and J by 2 bases, with 6 bases left in between. Germline values: CDR1 MDHEN, CDR2 SYDVKM. The CDR3 reads CASELNTEAFF. In DNA form, the CDR3 reads TGTGCCAGCGAACTAAACACTGAAGCTTTCTTT.

DNA of the CDR3: TGCGCCAGCTGGGACAGGAGCTCCTACGAGCAGTACTTC. It is translated as CASWDRSSYEQYF. The gene calls are TRBV5-1 and TRBJ2-7; 8 nucleotides align to TRBD1. The CDR3 length is 13 residues. The V and J ends lost 7 bases and 0 bases, in that order; junction bases with no gene match: 3. In germline, CDR1 is SGHRS, CDR2 YFSETQ.

V is TRBV6-4 and J is TRBJ1-1; possible D gene TRBD1, 5 bases. Per germline, CDR1 MRHNA and CDR2 SNTAGT. This CDR3 spans 11 amino acids. Trimming stripped 9 bases from V and 6 bases from J, with 11 bases between. This CDR3 reads CASREGPEAFF. CDR3 coding DNA: TGTGCCAGTCGAGAGGGACCTGAAGCTTTCTTT.

A few counts support this clone. The chain combines TRBV14 with TRBJ2-1; D is uncertain. This CDR3 is 15 amino acids long. Trimming took 0 bases from V and 2 from J, leaving 8 bases between them. The germline gives CDR1 SGHDN, CDR2 FVKESK. The CDR3 sequence is CASSQDRKPYNEQFF. The DNA for the CDR3 is TGTGCCAGCAGCCAAGATCGGAAGCCCTACAATGAGCAGTTCTTC.

This clone was observed a handful of times. The chain employs TRBV29-1 and TRBJ2-1; 14 nucleotides match TRBD2. CDR3 length: 19 amino acids. V dropped 1 base and J dropped 3; count of bases not matched to a gene: 11. Germline CDR1 SQVTM, CDR2 ANQGSEA. CDR3 region: CSVEGGQGLAGGRYNEQFF. The CDR3 nucleotides are TGCAGCGTTGAAGGAGGCCAAGGACTAGCGGGAGGTCGCTACAATGAGCAGTTCTTC.

The V gene is TRBV10-3, the J gene TRBJ2-7; 10 bases map to TRBD1. The J segment lost 0 bases and the V segment lost 8 bases, leaving 4 bases of the junction unmatched. The CDR3 sequence is 14 residues long. Germline V CDR1 and CDR2: ENHRY, SYGVKD. As DNA, the CDR3 is TGTGCCATCTCCGGGACAGGGGACTCCTACGAGCAGTACTTC. It yields the protein CAISGTGDSYEQYF.

V is TRBV7-9 and J is TRBJ2-1; TRBD1 matches 9 bases. The V gene end was trimmed by 0 bases and the J gene end by 0 bases; junction bases not matched to a gene: 0. Germline V CDR1 and CDR2: SEHNR, FQNEAQ (reference sequence). The CDR3 contains 16 residues. DNA for the CDR3: TGTGCCAGCAGCTTAGCGGGACAGGGCTCCTACAATGAGCAGTTCTTC. Protein product: CASSLAGQGSYNEQFF.

This clone was recorded a few times. The V and J genes are TRBV5-4 and TRBJ1-6, with a possible D match to TRBD1 (6 bases). The germline V gene encodes CDR1 SGHNT and CDR2 YYREEE (reference sequence). This CDR3 is built from 14 residues. Trimming stripped 4 bases from V and 7 bases from J, with 12 bases between. Written as DNA, the CDR3 is TGTGCCAGCAGCCACAGGGAGGCCAATTCACCCCTCCACTTT. Its translation is CASSHREANSPLHF. Complete variable domain (other parts from reference TRBV5-4 and TRBJ1-6): ETGVTQSPTHLIKTRGQQVTLRCSSQSGHNTVSWYQQALGQGPQFIFQYYREEENGRGNFPPRFSGLQFPNYSSELNVNALELDDSALYLCASSHREANSPLHFGNGTRLTVT.

The J gene is TRBJ1-5, the V gene TRBV19; D gene ambiguous. Germline loops: CDR1 LNHDA, CDR2 SQIVND (reference sequence). V dropped 5 bases and J dropped 5 bases, with 13 bases sitting between them. This CDR3 has 14 residues. The CDR3 region is CASSAVNGDQPQHF. Written as DNA, the CDR3 is TGTGCCAGTAGTGCCGTTAACGGCGATCAGCCCCAGCATTTT.

The V call is TRBV5-3, the J call TRBJ2-7; D gene ambiguous. TRBV5-3 is filed as an ORF, its function uncertain. The CDR3 has 13 amino acids. Between the trimmed V and J ends, which lost 8 bases and 4 bases, there was a span of 16 bases. CDR3 loop: CASSQFAEYEQYF. CDR3 nucleotides: TGTGCCAGCAGCCAATTTGCAGAGTACGAGCAGTACTTC.

A single count supports this clone. V and J are TRBV10-3 and TRBJ1-1; no clear D gene. CDR1 and CDR2 from the germline V gene are ENHRY and SYGVKD. V was pared by 2 bases and J by 8 bases, with 12 bases between. This CDR3 is 13 amino acids long. The CDR3 loop reads CAISEVSYKEAFF. As DNA, the CDR3 is TGTGCCATCAGTGAGGTTTCTTACAAGGAAGCTTTCTTT.

V usage is TRBV15 and J usage is TRBJ2-7; TRBD1 matches 11 bases. Germline lookup yields CDR1 LNHNV and CDR2 YYDKDF (reference sequence). With 5 bases clipped from V and 3 bases from J, the junction kept 3 bases outside the gene matches. The CDR3 is made up of 14 amino acids. The CDR3 coding sequence is TGTGCCACCAGCGTCGGGACAGGGGGCTACGAGCAGTACTTC. It codes for CATSVGTGGYEQYF.